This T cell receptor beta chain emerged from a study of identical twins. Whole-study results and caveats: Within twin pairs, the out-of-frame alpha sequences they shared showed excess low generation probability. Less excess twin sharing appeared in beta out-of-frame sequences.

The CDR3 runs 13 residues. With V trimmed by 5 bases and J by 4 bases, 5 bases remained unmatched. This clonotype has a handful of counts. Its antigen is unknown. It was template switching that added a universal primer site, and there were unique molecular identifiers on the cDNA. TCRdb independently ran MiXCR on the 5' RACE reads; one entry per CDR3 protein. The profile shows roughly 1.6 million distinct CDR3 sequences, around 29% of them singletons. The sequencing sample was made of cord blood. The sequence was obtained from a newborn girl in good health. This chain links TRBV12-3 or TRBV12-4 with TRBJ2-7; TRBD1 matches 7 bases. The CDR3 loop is CASSPQQGYEQYF. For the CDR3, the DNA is TGTGCCAGCAGTCCTCAACAGGGGTACGAGCAGTACTTC.